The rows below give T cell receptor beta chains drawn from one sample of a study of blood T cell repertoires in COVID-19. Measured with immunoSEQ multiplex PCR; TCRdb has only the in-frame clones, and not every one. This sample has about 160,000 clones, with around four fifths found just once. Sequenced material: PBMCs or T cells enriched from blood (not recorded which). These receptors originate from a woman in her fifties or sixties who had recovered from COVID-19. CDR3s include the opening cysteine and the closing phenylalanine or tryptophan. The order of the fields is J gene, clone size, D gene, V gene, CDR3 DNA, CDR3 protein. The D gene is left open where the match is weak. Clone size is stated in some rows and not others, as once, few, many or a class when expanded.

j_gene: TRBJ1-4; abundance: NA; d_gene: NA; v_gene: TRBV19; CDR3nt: TGTGCCAGTAGAAGGGGGACCCAAATTGCAACTAATGAAAAACTGTTTTTT; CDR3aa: CASRRGTQIATNEKLFF
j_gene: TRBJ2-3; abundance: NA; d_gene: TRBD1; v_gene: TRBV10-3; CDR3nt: TGTGCCATTACAGGGGACATCACAGATACGCAGTATTTT; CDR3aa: CAITGDITDTQYF
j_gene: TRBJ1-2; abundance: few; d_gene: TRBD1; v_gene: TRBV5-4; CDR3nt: TGTGCCAGCAGTACCGGGACAGAGCATGGCTACACCTTC; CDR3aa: CASSTGTEHGYTF
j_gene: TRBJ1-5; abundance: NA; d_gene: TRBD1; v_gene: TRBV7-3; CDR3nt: TGTGCCAGCAGCTTCGACAGGGGTCAGCCCCAGCATTTT; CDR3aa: CASSFDRGQPQHF
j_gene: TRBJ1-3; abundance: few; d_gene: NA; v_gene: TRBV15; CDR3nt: TGTGCCACTGTTCTCCAGGGAACCTCTGGAAACACCATATATTTT; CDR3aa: CATVLQGTSGNTIYF
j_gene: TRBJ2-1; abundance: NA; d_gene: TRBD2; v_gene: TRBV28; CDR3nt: TGTGCCAGCAGTAGGGTACCGGGACTAGCGGGAAACAATGAGCAGTTCTTC; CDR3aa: CASSRVPGLAGNNEQFF
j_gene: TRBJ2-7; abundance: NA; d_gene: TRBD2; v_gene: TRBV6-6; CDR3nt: TGTGCCAGCAGCCGAGGACTAGCGGTATACGAGCAGTACTTC; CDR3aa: CASSRGLAVYEQYF
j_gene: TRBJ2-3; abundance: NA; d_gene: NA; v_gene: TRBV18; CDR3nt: TGTGCCAGCTCCCCAGGTACGGCAGATACGCAGTATTTT; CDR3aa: CASSPGTADTQYF
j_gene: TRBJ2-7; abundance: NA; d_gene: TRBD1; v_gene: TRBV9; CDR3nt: TGTGCCAGCAGCCTACAACAGGGGCCGGCCTACGAGCAGTACTTC; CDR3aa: CASSLQQGPAYEQYF
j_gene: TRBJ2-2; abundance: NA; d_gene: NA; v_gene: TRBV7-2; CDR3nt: TGTGCCAGCAGCTTAGCCCGGGGAAGTACGAACACCGGGGAGCTGTTTTTT; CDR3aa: CASSLARGSTNTGELFF
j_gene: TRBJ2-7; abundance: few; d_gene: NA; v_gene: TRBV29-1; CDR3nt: TGCAGCGTTGAAGTGCGGGACCCCTACGAGCAGTACTTC; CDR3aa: CSVEVRDPYEQYF
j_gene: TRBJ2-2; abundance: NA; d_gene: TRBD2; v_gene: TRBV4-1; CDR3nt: TGCGCCAGCAGCCAAGAGGCGAGGGGAGGGGTCACCGGGGAGCTGTTTTTT; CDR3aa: CASSQEARGGVTGELFF
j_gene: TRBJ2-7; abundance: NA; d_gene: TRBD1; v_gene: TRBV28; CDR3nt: TGTGCCAGCAGGGCCGGGACAGGGTGGTACGAGCAGTACTTC; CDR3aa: CASRAGTGWYEQYF
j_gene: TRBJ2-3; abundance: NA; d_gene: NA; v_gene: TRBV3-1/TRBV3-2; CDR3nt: TGTGCCAGCAGCTCCGGCACAGATACGCAGTATTTT; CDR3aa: CASSSGTDTQYF
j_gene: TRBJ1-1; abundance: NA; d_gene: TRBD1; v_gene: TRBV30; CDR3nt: TGTGCCTGGATCCCACGACCCCCGGGACAGGGGGTTGCGAACACTGAAGCTTTCTTT; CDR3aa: CAWIPRPPGQGVANTEAFF
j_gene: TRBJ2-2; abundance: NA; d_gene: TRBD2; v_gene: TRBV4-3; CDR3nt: TGCGCCAGCAGCCAAGGCGGGGGTGACACCGGGGAGCTGTTTTTT; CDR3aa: CASSQGGGDTGELFF
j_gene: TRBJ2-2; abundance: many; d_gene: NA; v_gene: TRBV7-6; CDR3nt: TGTGCCAGCAGTTCCTCCGGGGAGCTGTTTTTT; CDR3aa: CASSSSGELFF
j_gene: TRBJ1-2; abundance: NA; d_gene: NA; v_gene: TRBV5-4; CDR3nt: TGTGCCAGCAGCTTTGAGAGTGGCTATGGCTACACCTTC; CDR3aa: CASSFESGYGYTF
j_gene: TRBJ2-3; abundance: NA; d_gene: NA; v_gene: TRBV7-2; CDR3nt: TGTGCCAGCAGGTGGAGGATAACAGATACGCAGTATTTT; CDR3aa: CASRWRITDTQYF
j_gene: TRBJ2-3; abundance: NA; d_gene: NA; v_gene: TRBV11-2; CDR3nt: TGTGCCAGCAGTCCCGGGTATTTCACAGATACGCAGTATTTT; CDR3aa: CASSPGYFTDTQYF
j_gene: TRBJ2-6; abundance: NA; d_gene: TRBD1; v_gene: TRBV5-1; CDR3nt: TGCGCCAGCAGCTTCACCGGGACAGGCGGCTCTGGGGCCAACGTCCTGACTTTC; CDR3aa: CASSFTGTGGSGANVLTF
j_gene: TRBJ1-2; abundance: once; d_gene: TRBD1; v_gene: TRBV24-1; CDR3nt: TGTGCCACCAGTGATCAGGGGGCGGATGGCTACACCTTC; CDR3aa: CATSDQGADGYTF
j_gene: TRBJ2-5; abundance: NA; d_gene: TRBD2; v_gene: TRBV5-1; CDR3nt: TGCGCCAGCACCAACGGACTAGCGGGAGGTGGGGAGACCCAGTACTTC; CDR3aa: CASTNGLAGGGETQYF
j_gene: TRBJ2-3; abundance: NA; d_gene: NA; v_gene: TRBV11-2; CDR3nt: TGTGCCAGCAGCGCCTATACAGATACGCAGTATTTT; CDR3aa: CASSAYTDTQYF
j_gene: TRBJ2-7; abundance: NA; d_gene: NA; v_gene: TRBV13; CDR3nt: TGTGCCAGCAGCGCAGGGTTTCGCTACGAGCAGTACTTC; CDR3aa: CASSAGFRYEQYF
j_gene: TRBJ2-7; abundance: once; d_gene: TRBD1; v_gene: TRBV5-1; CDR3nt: TGCGCCAGCAGCCTTGACAGGGAGAGGCAGTACTTC; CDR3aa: CASSLDRERQYF
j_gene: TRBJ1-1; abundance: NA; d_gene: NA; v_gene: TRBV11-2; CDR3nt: TGTGCCAGCAGCTTACGGTCTCCTGAAGCTTTCTTT; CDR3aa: CASSLRSPEAFF
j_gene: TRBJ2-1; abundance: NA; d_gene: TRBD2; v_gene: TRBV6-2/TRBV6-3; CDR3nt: TGTGCCAGCAGTTACTCAAGTGCTAGCGGGGCGTTCTACAATGAGCAGTTCTTC; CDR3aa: CASSYSSASGAFYNEQFF
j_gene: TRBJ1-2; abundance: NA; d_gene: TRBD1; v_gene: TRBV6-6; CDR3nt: TGTGCCAGCAGTCAACAGGGGAGCTATGGCTACACCTTC; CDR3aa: CASSQQGSYGYTF
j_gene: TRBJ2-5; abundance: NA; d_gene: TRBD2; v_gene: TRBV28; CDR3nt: TGTGCCAGCAGCGCAGCGGGGAAGAGCCAAGAGACCCAGTACTTC; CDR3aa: CASSAAGKSQETQYF
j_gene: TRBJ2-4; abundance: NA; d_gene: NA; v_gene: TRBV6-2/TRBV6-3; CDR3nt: TGTGCCAGCAGTTACTCCCCACAGATAGCCAAAAACATTCAGTACTTC; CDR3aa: CASSYSPQIAKNIQYF
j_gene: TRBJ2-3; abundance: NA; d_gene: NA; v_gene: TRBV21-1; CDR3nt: TGTGCCAGCAGCGGGTGCGGTGCGGGCCGCGTCTACTTCTACGATACGCAGTATTTT; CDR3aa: CASSGCGAGRVYFYDTQYF
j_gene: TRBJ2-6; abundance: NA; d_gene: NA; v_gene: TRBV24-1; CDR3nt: TGTGCCACCAGTGATACTGGACAGACTGGGGCCAACGTCCTGACTTTC; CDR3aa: CATSDTGQTGANVLTF
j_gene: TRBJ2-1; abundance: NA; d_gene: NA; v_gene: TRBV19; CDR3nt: TGTGCCAGTAGTCACGGGAGTGAGTACAATGAGCAGTTCTTC; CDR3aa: CASSHGSEYNEQFF
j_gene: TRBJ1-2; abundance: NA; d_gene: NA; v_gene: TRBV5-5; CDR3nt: TGTGCCAGCAGCTTGGAACTCTATGGCTACACCTTC; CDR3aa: CASSLELYGYTF
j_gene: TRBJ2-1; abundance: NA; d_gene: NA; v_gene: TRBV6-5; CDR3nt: TGTGCCAGTATTCTCGGGAGTAAATGGGGTGAGCAGTTCTTC; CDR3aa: CASILGSKWGEQFF
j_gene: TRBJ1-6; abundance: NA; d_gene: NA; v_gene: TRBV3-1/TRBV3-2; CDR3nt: TGTGCCAGCAGCCAAATCCAGGTTAATTCACCCCTCCACTTT; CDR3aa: CASSQIQVNSPLHF
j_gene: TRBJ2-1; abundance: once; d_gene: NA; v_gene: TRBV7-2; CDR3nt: TGTGCCAGCAGCTTAGGTGGGGGGGCCAGGAATGAGCAGTTCTTC; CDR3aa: CASSLGGGARNEQFF
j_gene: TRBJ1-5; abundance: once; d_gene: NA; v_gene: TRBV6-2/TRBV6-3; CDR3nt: TGTGCCAGCAGTCGTTTACCTAATATCATCAGGGTCGGGGGTAATCAGCCCCAGCATTTT; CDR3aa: CASSRLPNIIRVGGNQPQHF
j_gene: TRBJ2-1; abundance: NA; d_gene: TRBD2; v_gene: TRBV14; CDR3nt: TGTGCCAGCAGCCAAGATCATCTTCGGGCGGGAGTAGGGCGTAATGAGCAGTTCTTC; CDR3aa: CASSQDHLRAGVGRNEQFF
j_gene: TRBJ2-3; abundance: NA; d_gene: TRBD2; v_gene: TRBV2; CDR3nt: TGTGCCAGCAGTGAAGCCACGACTAGCGGGGGGTGGCCAGATACGCAGTATTTT; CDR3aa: CASSEATTSGGWPDTQYF
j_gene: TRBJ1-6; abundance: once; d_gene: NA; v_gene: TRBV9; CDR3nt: TGTGCCAGCAGCGTAGCACTAGGTGATTCACCCCTCCACTTT; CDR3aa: CASSVALGDSPLHF
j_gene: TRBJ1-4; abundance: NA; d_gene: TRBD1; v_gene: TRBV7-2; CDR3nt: TGTGCCAGCAGCCGGGACAGGGACAGTGAAAAACTGTTTTTT; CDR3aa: CASSRDRDSEKLFF
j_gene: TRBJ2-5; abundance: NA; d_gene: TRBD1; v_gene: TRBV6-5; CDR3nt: TGTGCCAGCTGGGACAGGTGGGAGACCCAGTACTTC; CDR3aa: CASWDRWETQYF
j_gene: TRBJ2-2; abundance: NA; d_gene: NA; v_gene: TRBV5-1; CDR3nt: TGCGCCAGCAGCTTGAGTGGGGGGATAAACACCGGGGAGCTGTTTTTT; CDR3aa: CASSLSGGINTGELFF
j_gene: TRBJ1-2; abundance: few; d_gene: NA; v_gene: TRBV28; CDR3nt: TGTGCCAGCAGTTCCCCCCAGACCTCCGGAAGAAAGGGGTCCTATGGCTACACCTTC; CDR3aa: CASSSPQTSGRKGSYGYTF
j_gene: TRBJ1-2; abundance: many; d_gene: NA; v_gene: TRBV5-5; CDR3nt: TGTGCCAGCAGGCCTACAGATCACTATGGCTACACCTTC; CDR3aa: CASRPTDHYGYTF
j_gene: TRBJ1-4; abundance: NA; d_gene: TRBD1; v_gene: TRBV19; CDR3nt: TGTGCCACTCGCCGTCCCGGGACAGGGACCGATGAAAAACTGTTTTTT; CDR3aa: CATRRPGTGTDEKLFF
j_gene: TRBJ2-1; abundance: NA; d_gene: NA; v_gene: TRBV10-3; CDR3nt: TGTGCCATAGCTAGGTCTTTCGGCAATGAGCAGTTCTTC; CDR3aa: CAIARSFGNEQFF
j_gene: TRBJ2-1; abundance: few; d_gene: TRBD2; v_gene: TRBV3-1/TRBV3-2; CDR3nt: TGTGCCAGCAGTTATAGCGGGAGCGGGTACAATGAGCAGTTCTTC; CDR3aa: CASSYSGSGYNEQFF
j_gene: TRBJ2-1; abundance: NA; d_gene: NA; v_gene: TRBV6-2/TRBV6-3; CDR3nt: TGTGCCAGCAGTTACTCCGGGGTAAGGCCCTACAATGAGCAGTTCTTC; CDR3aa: CASSYSGVRPYNEQFF
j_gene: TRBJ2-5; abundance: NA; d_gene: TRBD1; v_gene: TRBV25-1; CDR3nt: TGTGCCAGCAGTGAGACAGGGGGCCGAGAGACCCAGTACTTC; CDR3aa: CASSETGGRETQYF
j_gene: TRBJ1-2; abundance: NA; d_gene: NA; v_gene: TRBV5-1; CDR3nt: TGCGCCAGCAGCTTGGCGGCGGGGTTTGGAGGCTACACCTTC; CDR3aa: CASSLAAGFGGYTF
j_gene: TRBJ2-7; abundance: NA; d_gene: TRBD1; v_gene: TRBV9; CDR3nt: TGTGCCAGCAGCGTACACTCCGGGACAGGGGGCATCGACGAGCAGTACTTC; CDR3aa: CASSVHSGTGGIDEQYF
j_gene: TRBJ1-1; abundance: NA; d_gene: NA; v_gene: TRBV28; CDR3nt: TGTGCCAGCGGAGAAACAGGGCAGGCCACTGAAGCTTTCTTT; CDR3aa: CASGETGQATEAFF
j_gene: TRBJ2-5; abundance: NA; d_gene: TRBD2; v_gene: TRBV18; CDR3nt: TGTGCCAGCTCACCCGGGACTATTTATGAGACCCAGTACTTC; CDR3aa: CASSPGTIYETQYF
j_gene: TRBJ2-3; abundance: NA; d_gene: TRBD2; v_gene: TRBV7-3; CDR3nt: TGTGCCAGCAGCTCTACTAGCGGTTCTGGGTATACGCAGTATTTT; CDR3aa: CASSSTSGSGYTQYF
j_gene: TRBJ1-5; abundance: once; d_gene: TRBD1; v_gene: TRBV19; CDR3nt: TGTGCCAGCGATGGGGACAGGGGGCGCGAGTATCAGCCCCAGCATTTT; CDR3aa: CASDGDRGREYQPQHF
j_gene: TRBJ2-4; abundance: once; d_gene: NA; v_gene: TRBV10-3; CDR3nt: TGTGCCATCAGTGAGACGGAGGATCTAGCCAAAAACATTCAGTACTTC; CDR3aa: CAISETEDLAKNIQYF